This T cell receptor (beta chain) was found in a study of PD-L1 blockade in urothelial cancer. The time point denotes: pretreatment peripheral blood. The study enrolled patients with locally advanced or metastatic urothelial carcinoma. Per germline, CDR1 DFQATT and CDR2 SNEGSKA (reference sequence). CDR3 length: 11 amino acids. With 6 bases removed from V and 2 bases from J, the gap between germline ends came to 7 bases. Only in-frame clones appear in the TCRdb table, and some are missing; sequencing was by immunoSEQ multiplex PCR. Of almost 50,000 clones listed, around 80% are singletons. The clonotype originates from a man in his 70s with urothelial cancer. Sequenced material: PBMCs, taken around atezolizumab (anti-PD-L1) treatment. The rearrangement joins TRBV20-1 to TRBJ1-2, with D unresolved. Here the CDR3 reads CSAPRNYGYTF. The CDR3 nucleotides are TGCAGTGCCCCCCGGAACTATGGCTACACCTTC.